This TCR beta chain originates from a study of blood T cell repertoires in COVID-19. About the research overall: Sources were T cells, B-cell-depleted T cells, or PBMCs; the material itself was cDNA or gDNA.

V lost 6 bases to trimming and J lost 11 bases; unmatched junction nucleotides: 15. This CDR3 region has 14 residues. CDR1 is LGHDT, CDR2 YNNKEL, per germline (reference sequence). TCRdb's table, derived via immunoSEQ multiplex PCR, lists solely in-frame clones and lacks some. In the table there are about 150,000 clones, around 77% of which are singletons. The V and J genes are TRBV3-1 (or the pseudogene TRBV3-2) and TRBJ1-1; 7 nucleotides agree with TRBD1. The sequenced material came from peripheral blood. The source of this sequence is a man aged 50 or older with active or convalescent COVID-19. CDR3 in DNA: TGTGCCAGCAGTACAGGGGTCCCATATCCAGGGGCTTTCTTT. It is translated as CASSTGVPYPGAFF.